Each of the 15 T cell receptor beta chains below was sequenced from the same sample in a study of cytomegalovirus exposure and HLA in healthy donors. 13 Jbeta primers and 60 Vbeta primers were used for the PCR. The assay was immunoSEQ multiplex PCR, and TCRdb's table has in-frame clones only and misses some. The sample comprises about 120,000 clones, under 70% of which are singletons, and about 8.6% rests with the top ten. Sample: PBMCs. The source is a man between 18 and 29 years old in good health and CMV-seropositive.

The CDR3, as DNA: TGTGCCAGCAGCTTATACAACACAGATACGCAGTATTTT. The encoded protein is CASSLYNTDTQYF. The V gene is TRBV7-3, the J gene TRBJ2-3; D is uncertain. Germline CDR1 and CDR2: SGHTA and FQGTGA. V dropped 2 bases and J dropped 2 bases, with 5 bases sitting between them. The CDR3 contains 13 residues.

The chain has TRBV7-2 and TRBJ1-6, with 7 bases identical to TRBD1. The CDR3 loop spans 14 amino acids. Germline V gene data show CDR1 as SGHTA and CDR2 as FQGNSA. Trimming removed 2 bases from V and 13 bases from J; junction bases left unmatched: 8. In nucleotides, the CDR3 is TGTGCCAGCAGCTTATGGCAGGGGGGATCTCCCCTCCACTTT. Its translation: CASSLWQGGSPLHF.

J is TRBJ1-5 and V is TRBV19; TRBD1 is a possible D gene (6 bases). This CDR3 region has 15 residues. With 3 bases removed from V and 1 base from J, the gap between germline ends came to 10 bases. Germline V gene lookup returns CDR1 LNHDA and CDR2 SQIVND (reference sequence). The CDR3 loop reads CASSITTGSNQPQHF. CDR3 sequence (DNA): TGTGCCAGTAGTATCACCACAGGGAGCAATCAGCCCCAGCATTTT.

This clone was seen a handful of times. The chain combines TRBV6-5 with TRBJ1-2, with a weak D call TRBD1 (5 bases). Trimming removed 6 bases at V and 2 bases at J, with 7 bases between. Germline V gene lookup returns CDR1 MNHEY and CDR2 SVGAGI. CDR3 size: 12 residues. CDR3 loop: CASSRENYGYTF. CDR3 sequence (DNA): TGTGCCAGCAGCAGGGAAAACTATGGCTACACCTTC.

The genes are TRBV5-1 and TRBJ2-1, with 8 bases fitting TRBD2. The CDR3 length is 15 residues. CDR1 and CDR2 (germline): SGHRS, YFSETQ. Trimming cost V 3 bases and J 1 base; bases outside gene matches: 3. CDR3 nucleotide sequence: TGCGCCAGCAGCTCAGCGGGGGTGTCCTACAATGAGCAGTTCTTC. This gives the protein CASSSAGVSYNEQFF.

The CDR3 loop is CASSQVSGGSYSTDTQYF. CDR3 coding DNA: TGTGCCAGCAGCCAAGTTAGCGGGGGGTCCTATAGCACAGATACGCAGTATTTT. The chain employs TRBV4-2 and TRBJ2-3, with 10 bases fitting TRBD2. The CDR3 has 18 amino acids. J was trimmed by 0 bases and V by 1 base; bases with no gene match: 7. CDR1 is LGHNA, CDR2 YNFKEQ, per germline.

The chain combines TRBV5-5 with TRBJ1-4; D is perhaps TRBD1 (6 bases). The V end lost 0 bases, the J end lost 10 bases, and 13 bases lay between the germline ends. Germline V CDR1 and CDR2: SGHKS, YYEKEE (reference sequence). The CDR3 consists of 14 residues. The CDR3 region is CASSLVRGGGKLFF. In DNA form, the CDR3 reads TGTGCCAGCAGCTTGGTGCGGGGAGGGGGAAAACTGTTTTTT.

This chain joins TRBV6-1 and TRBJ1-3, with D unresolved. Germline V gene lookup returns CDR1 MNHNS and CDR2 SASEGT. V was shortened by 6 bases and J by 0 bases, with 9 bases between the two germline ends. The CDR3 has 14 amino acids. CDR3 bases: TGTGCCAGCAGGCGGCCGAACTCTGGAAACACCATATATTTT. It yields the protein CASRRPNSGNTIYF.

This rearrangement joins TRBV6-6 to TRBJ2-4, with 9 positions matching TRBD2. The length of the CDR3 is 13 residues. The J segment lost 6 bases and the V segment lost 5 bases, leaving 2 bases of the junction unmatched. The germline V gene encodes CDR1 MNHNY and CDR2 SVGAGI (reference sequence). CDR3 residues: CASSTSGRNIQYF. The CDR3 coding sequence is TGTGCCAGCAGTACTAGCGGGCGAAACATTCAGTACTTC.

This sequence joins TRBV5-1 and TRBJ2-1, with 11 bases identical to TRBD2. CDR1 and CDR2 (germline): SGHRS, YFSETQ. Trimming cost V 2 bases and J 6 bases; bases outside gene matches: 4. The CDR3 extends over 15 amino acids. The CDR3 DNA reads TGCGCCAGCAGCTTTAGCGGGGGGGCCAGCAATGAGCAGTTCTTC. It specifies CASSFSGGASNEQFF.

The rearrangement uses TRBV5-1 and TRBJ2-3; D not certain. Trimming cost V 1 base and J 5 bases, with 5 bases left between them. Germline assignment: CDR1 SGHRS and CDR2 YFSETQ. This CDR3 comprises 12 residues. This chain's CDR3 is CASSLSLDTQYF. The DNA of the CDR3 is TGCGCCAGCAGCTTGTCTTTAGATACGCAGTATTTT.

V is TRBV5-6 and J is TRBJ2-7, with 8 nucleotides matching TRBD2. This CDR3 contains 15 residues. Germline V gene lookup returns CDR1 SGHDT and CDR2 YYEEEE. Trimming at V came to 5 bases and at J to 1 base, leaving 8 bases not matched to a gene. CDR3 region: CASRYMIAGSYEQYV. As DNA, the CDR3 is TGTGCCAGCAGATATATGATAGCGGGGTCCTACGAGCAGTACGTC.

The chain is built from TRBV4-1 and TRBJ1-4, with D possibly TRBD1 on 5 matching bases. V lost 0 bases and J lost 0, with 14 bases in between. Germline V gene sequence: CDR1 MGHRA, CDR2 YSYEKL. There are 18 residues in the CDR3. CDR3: CASSQDRRGSATNEKLFF. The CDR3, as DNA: TGCGCCAGCAGCCAAGATCGGAGGGGATCCGCAACTAATGAAAAACTGTTTTTT.

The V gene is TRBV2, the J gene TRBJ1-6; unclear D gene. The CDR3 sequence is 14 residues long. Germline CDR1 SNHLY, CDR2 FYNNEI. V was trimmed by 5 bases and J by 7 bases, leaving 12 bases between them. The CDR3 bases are TGTGCCAGCAGTCCTCGACAAGAAAATTCACCCCTCCACTTT. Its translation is CASSPRQENSPLHF.

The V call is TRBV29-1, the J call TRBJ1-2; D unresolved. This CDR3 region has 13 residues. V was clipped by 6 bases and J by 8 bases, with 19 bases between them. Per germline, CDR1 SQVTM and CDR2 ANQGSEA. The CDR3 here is CSVENDGGRGYTF. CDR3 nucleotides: TGCAGCGTGGAGAATGATGGAGGGAGAGGCTACACCTTC.